This T cell receptor beta chain was sequenced in a study of T-cell reconstitution after alpha-beta-depleted transplantation in children. Unique molecular identifiers were built into the TCRbeta library. TCRdb passed the PCR reads through MiXCR, listing each CDR3 protein once. The sample consists of roughly 220,000 distinct CDR3 sequences, approximately 9.7% of them appearing once. In this sample, this clonotype turned up many times. CDR1 is SGHRS, CDR2 YFSETQ, per germline. This CDR3 has 14 amino acids. The V end lost 2 bases, the J end lost 2 bases, and 8 bases lay between the germline ends. The chain recombines TRBV5-1 with TRBJ1-3, with D perhaps TRBD1 (5 bases). The sample in question was PBMCs from the stem cell graft donor, obtained from the stem cell graft. The TCR was taken from a human donor who donated a stem cell graft to a child with SCID. The CDR3 reads CASSFLGAGNTIYF. The CDR3 DNA sequence: TGCGCCAGCAGCTTCTTAGGGGCTGGAAACACCATATATTTT.